Presented here are 25 T cell receptor beta chains from one specimen sequenced in a study of cytomegalovirus exposure and HLA in healthy donors. The table came from immunoSEQ multiplex PCR; TCRdb's copy has only in-frame clones and leaves some out. The data show some 270,000 clones, 80% to 90% seen once. Sequenced input: PBMCs. The origin of the receptors is a woman in her late teens or twenties in good health and CMV-seronegative.

CDR3: CASSYSNKYSQEYF. Here the CDR3 DNA reads TGTGCCAGCAGTTACTCGAACAAATACTCCCAGGAGTACTTC. The chain uses TRBV6-5 and TRBJ2-7; no definite D call. This CDR3 region has 14 residues. Trimming removed 0 bases from V and 11 bases from J, with 17 bases in between. The germline V gene encodes CDR1 MNHEY and CDR2 SVGAGI.

The chain carries TRBV28 and TRBJ1-2; 12 nucleotides match TRBD1. The V gene's germline CDR1 is MDHEN and CDR2 SYDVKM. V trimming: 6 bases; J trimming: 8 bases; junction bases outside the gene matches: 13. The CDR3 has 16 amino acids. DNA of the CDR3: TGTGCCAGCAGCGATAACACGGGACAGGGGGCAATCGGCTACACCTTC. Residues: CASSDNTGQGAIGYTF.

The chain carries TRBV12-5 and TRBJ2-5, with 9 bases that match TRBD1. The CDR3 is 15 residues long. V lost 5 bases and J lost 4; bases outside the gene matches: 8. The germline gives CDR1 LGHNT, CDR2 FRNRAP. As DNA, the CDR3 is TGTGCTAGTGGTATGGGACAGGGTGGGTTAGAGACCCAGTACTTC. Amino acid sequence: CASGMGQGGLETQYF. Drawing the rest from reference TRBV12-5 and TRBJ2-5, the complete variable domain is DARVTQTPRHKVTEMGQEVTMRCQPILGHNTVFWYRQTMMQGLELLAYFRNRAPLDDSGMPKDRFSAEMPDATLATLKIQPSEPRDSAVYFCASGMGQGGLETQYFGPGTRLLVL.

CDR3 region: CASSQYRDSSYNEQFF. In nucleotides, the CDR3 is TGCGCCAGCAGCCAGTACCGGGACAGCTCCTACAATGAGCAGTTCTTC. The chain joins TRBV4-3 to TRBJ2-1, with 7 bases lining up with TRBD1. J gave up 0 bases and V 3 bases, and 5 bases lay outside the gene matches. Germline CDR1 reads LGHNA; CDR2 reads YSLEER. The CDR3 has 16 residues.

The V call is TRBV7-2, the J call TRBJ2-2; D might be TRBD1 (6 bases). Trimming took off 3 bases at V and 4 bases at J, with 12 bases between the two ends. CDR3 length: 15 residues. Germline-derived CDR1 and CDR2 are SGHTA and FQGNSA. The CDR3 bases are TGTGCCAGCAGCTTCGGGACACCCGGCACCGGGGAGCTGTTTTTT. This gives the protein CASSFGTPGTGELFF. The complete variable domain, with remaining parts taken from reference TRBV7-2 and TRBJ2-2, reads GAGVSQSPSNKVTEKGKDVELRCDPISGHTALYWYRQSLGQGLEFLIYFQGNSAPDKSGLPSDRFSAERTGGSVSTLTIQRTQQEDSAVYLCASSFGTPGTGELFFGEGSRLTVL.

The chain uses TRBV30 and TRBJ2-3; D may be TRBD1 (5 bases). Deletions cut 0 bases from V and 1 base from J, with 11 bases between. Per the germline V gene, CDR1 is GTSNPN and CDR2 is SVGIG (reference sequence). The CDR3 has 15 residues. The CDR3 loop is CAWSVKGQGTDTQYF. The CDR3 DNA follows: TGTGCCTGGAGTGTGAAGGGGCAAGGCACAGATACGCAGTATTTT.

The chain carries TRBV6-1 and TRBJ2-7, with a possible D match to TRBD2 (5 bases). Trimming pared 7 bases from V and 3 bases from J, leaving 7 bases between. The CDR3 covers 11 residues. Germline values: CDR1 MNHNS, CDR2 SASEGT. CDR3 amino acids: CASTGLYEQYF. As DNA, the CDR3 is TGTGCCAGCACAGGACTCTACGAGCAGTACTTC.

This clone appeared a single time. V is TRBV7-3 and J is TRBJ2-3; 14 nucleotides line up with TRBD2. The CDR3 runs to 17 residues. In germline, CDR1 is SGHTA, CDR2 FQGTGA. The ends lost 5 bases at V and 5 bases at J; junction bases unmatched: 9. CDR3 loop: CASSRLGTSGGGDTQYF. DNA for the CDR3: TGTGCCAGCAGCCGATTAGGGACTAGCGGGGGAGGAGATACGCAGTATTTT.

The chain couples TRBV18 to TRBJ1-5, with 7 bases identical to TRBD1. V trimming: 3 bases; J trimming: 9 bases; junction bases outside the gene matches: 8. Germline V gene data show CDR1 as KGHSH and CDR2 as LQKENI. This CDR3 spans 14 amino acids. The CDR3: CASSPSDRLGPQHF. CDR3 coding DNA: TGTGCCAGCTCACCTTCGGACAGGTTGGGGCCCCAGCATTTT.

This sequence joins TRBV7-8 and TRBJ2-7; TRBD1 matches 9 bases. Per the germline V gene, CDR1 is SGHVS and CDR2 is FQNEAQ. This CDR3 has 14 amino acids. V was pared by 7 bases and J by 4 bases, with 8 bases of the junction left unmatched. The DNA of the CDR3 is TGTGCCAGCACCATGACAGGGGGGAGGTACGAGCAGTACTTC. This sequence encodes CASTMTGGRYEQYF.

The chain is built from TRBV27 and TRBJ2-2; D possibly corresponds to TRBD1 (6 bases). This CDR3 has 17 residues. Trimming left V 0 bases short and J 1 base short, with 12 bases between. Germline V gene sequence: CDR1 MNHEY, CDR2 SMNVEV (reference sequence). The CDR3 region is CASSLSSGALNTGELFF. DNA of the CDR3: TGTGCCAGCAGTTTATCATCAGGGGCGCTGAACACCGGGGAGCTGTTTTTT.

V usage is TRBV5-4 and J usage is TRBJ2-7, with 7 positions matching TRBD1. Germline V lookup: CDR1 SGHNT, CDR2 YYREEE (reference sequence). V was clipped by 0 bases and J by 3 bases; unmatched bases: 3. This CDR3 is built from 14 residues. The CDR3: CASSLDGQDYEQYF. CDR3 DNA: TGTGCCAGCAGCTTGGACGGACAGGACTACGAGCAGTACTTC.

The V call is TRBV7-6, the J call TRBJ1-5; TRBD1 might be the D (5 bases). The CDR3 has 17 residues. V was shortened by 4 bases and J by 4 bases, with 20 bases between the two germline ends. The germline V gene encodes CDR1 SGHVS and CDR2 FNYEAQ. As DNA, the CDR3 is TGTGCCAGCAGCTCCACATCCGGGACGGACTATAATCAGCCCCAGCATTTT. Translated: CASSSTSGTDYNQPQHF.

This chain joins TRBV4-1 and TRBJ2-7; 11 positions agree with TRBD2. J was trimmed by 2 bases and V by 1 base; bases with no gene match: 7. This CDR3 is built from 17 residues. Germline CDR1 reads MGHRA; CDR2 reads YSYEKL. CDR3 residues: CASSQVLAGGQTYEQYF. For the CDR3, the DNA is TGCGCCAGCAGCCAAGTCCTAGCGGGGGGCCAAACCTACGAGCAGTACTTC.

This clone was seen a few times. The chain employs TRBV27 and TRBJ1-1; 8 nucleotides agree with TRBD1. With 5 bases clipped from V and 2 bases from J, the junction kept 16 bases outside the gene matches. Germline values: CDR1 MNHEY, CDR2 SMNVEV (reference sequence). CDR3 length: 18 residues. As DNA, the CDR3 is TGTGCCAGCAGTCTTCGGACAGGGCTCGACACAGGAAACACTGAAGCTTTCTTT. Its protein product is CASSLRTGLDTGNTEAFF.

In this sample, this clone turned up a few times. This chain joins TRBV18 and TRBJ1-5; D is perhaps TRBD1 (6 bases). The V gene's germline CDR1 is KGHSH and CDR2 LQKENI. This CDR3 region has 15 residues. Trimming shortened V by 3 bases and J by 2 bases, and 11 bases separated the two germline ends. CDR3 sequence reads: CASSPGAGGNQPQHF. CDR3 sequence (DNA): TGTGCCAGCTCACCGGGGGCTGGGGGCAATCAGCCCCAGCATTTT.

The rearrangement links TRBV9 to TRBJ2-1, with D possibly matching TRBD2 (5 bases). CDR3 length: 15 amino acids. The V and J ends lost 0 bases and 0 bases respectively, with 7 bases between them. Per germline, CDR1 SGDLS and CDR2 YYNGEE. The DNA of the CDR3 is TGTGCCAGCAGCGTAGTAGAGGGCTCCTACAATGAGCAGTTCTTC. It specifies CASSVVEGSYNEQFF.

The genes are TRBV11-3 and TRBJ1-1; TRBD1 might be the D (5 bases). CDR3 size: 15 residues. Trimming stripped 1 base from V and 2 bases from J, with 11 bases between. The germline V gene has CDR1 SGHNT and CDR2 YENEEA. The CDR3 sequence: CASSLVWGYNTEAFF. The CDR3 DNA reads as TGTGCCAGCAGCTTAGTGTGGGGCTATAACACTGAAGCTTTCTTT. The full variable domain, with the rest looked up from reference TRBV11-3 and TRBJ1-1, is EAGVVQSPRYKIIEKKQPVAFWCNPISGHNTLYWYLQNLGQGPELLIRYENEEAVDDSQLPKDRFSAERLKGVDSTLKIQPAELGDSAVYLCASSLVWGYNTEAFFGQGTRLTVV.

This clone was recorded only once. The chain couples TRBV5-4 to TRBJ2-1, with 10 bases identical to TRBD1. The CDR3 has 15 residues. Germline-derived CDR1 and CDR2 are SGHNT and YYREEE (reference sequence). J was trimmed by 4 bases and V by 7 bases; bases with no gene match: 8. The CDR3 region is CASRRTGGGYNEQFF. DNA of the CDR3: TGTGCCAGCCGGCGGACAGGGGGAGGTTACAATGAGCAGTTCTTC.

The rearrangement joins TRBV15 to TRBJ2-1; TRBD2 might be the D (5 bases). Trimming shortened V by 0 bases and J by 4 bases, and 10 bases separated the two germline ends. The CDR3 loop spans 15 amino acids. CDR1 is LNHNV, CDR2 YYDKDF, per germline (reference sequence). The CDR3 DNA is TGTGCCACCAGCAGAGACCGGACTCCATACAATGAGCAGTTCTTC. This sequence encodes CATSRDRTPYNEQFF.

This rearrangement joins TRBV7-6 to TRBJ1-1, with 8 nucleotides matching TRBD1. The germline V gene encodes CDR1 SGHVS and CDR2 FNYEAQ. V lost 2 bases and J lost 5; bases outside the gene matches: 7. The CDR3 has 15 residues. CDR3 protein: CASSLTRQGRTEAFF. CDR3 bases: TGTGCCAGCAGCTTAACCCGACAGGGGAGGACTGAAGCTTTCTTT.

The chain combines TRBV6-5 with TRBJ2-5, with a tentative D call TRBD2 (6 bases). From germline, CDR1 is MNHEY and CDR2 SVGAGI. The CDR3 is 16 amino acids. Trimming shortened V by 0 bases and J by 4 bases, and 15 bases separated the two germline ends. DNA of the CDR3: TGTGCCAGCAGTTACTCTGGAGGGCGGTCGGGAGAGACCCAGTACTTC. Amino acids: CASSYSGGRSGETQYF.

As DNA, the CDR3 is TGCGCCAGCAGCTTGGGCCATAGCTCCTACGAGCAGTACTTC. It encodes CASSLGHSSYEQYF. This chain joins TRBV5-1 and TRBJ2-7; unclear D gene. Germline V gene data show CDR1 as SGHRS and CDR2 as YFSETQ. The CDR3 extends over 14 amino acids. V dropped 0 bases and J dropped 0 bases, with 7 bases sitting between them.

The genes are TRBV18 and TRBJ2-5, with 9 bases fitting TRBD1. Germline V gene lookup returns CDR1 KGHSH and CDR2 LQKENI. The CDR3 has 14 residues. Trimming removed 3 bases from V and 5 bases from J; junction bases left unmatched: 4. CDR3 sequence reads: CASSPGQGQETQYF. DNA for the CDR3: TGTGCCAGCTCACCGGGACAGGGTCAGGAGACCCAGTACTTC.

The chain combines TRBV25-1 with TRBJ2-2, with D possibly being TRBD2 (5 bases). In germline, CDR1 is MGHDK, CDR2 SYGVNS. V was cut by 2 bases and J by 6 bases, with 16 bases left in between. CDR3 length: 16 amino acids. The CDR3 bases are TGTGCCAGCAGTGAAGCGGGTAAAGGGCGCGCCGGGGAGCTGTTTTTT. This sequence encodes CASSEAGKGRAGELFF.